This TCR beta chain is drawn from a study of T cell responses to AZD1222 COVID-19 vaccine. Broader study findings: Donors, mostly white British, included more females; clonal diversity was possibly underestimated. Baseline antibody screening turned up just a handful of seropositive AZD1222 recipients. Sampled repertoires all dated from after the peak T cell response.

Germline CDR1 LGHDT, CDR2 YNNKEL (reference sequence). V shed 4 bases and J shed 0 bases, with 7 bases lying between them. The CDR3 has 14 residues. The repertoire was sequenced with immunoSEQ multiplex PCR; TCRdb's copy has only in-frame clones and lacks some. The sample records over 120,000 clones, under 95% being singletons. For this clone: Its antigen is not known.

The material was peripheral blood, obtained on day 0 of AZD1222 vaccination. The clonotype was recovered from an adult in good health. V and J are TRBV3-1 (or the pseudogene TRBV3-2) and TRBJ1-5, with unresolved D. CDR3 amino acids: CASSRLYSNQPQHF. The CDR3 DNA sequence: TGTGCCAGCAGCCGCCTGTATAGCAATCAGCCCCAGCATTTT.